The entry that follows covers one TCR beta chain sequence. Germline-derived CDR1 and CDR2 are MNHEY and SVGAGI. The J segment lost 10 bases and the V segment lost 4 bases, leaving 7 bases of the junction unmatched. This CDR3 spans 15 amino acids. Only in-frame clones appear in the TCRdb table, and some are missing; sequencing was by immunoSEQ multiplex PCR. This sample carries about 66,000 clones, around 89% of them seen once, and the ten largest clones take approximately 4.4%. This entry comes from a study of technical replicates of blood from several donors. This TCR came from a human donor in good health. Some clones in this sample may be carry-over from other donors' samples. This rearrangement joins TRBV6-5 to TRBJ1-6, with 10 bases aligning to TRBD1. Sequencing was performed on PBMCs. The CDR3 coding sequence is TGTGCCAGCAGTTCCCCCGGGACAGGGGTCTCACCCCTCCACTTT. The encoded protein is CASSSPGTGVSPLHF.